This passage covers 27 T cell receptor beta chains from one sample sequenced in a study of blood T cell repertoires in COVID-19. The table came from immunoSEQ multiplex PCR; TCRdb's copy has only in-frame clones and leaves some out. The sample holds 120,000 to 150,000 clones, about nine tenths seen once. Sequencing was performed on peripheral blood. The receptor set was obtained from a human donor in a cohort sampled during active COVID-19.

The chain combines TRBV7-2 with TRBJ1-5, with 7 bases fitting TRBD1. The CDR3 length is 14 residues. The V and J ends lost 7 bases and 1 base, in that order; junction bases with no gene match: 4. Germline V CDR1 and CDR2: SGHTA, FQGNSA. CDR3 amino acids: CASKSDRSNQPQHF. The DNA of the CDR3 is TGTGCCAGCAAATCGGACAGGAGCAATCAGCCCCAGCATTTT.

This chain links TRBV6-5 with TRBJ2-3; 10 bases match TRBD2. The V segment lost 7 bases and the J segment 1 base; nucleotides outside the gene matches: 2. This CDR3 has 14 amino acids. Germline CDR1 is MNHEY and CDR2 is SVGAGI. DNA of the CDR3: TGTGCCAGCAATCTAGCGGGAGGCACAGATACGCAGTATTTT. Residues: CASNLAGGTDTQYF.

As DNA, the CDR3 is TGTGCCAGCAGCTTAGTGGCGGACGAGCAGTACTTC. Its translation: CASSLVADEQYF. This sequence joins TRBV11-3 and TRBJ2-7; D unresolved. The CDR3 totals 12 residues. V was cut by 1 base and J by 5 bases, with 6 bases left in between. Germline values: CDR1 SGHNT, CDR2 YENEEA.

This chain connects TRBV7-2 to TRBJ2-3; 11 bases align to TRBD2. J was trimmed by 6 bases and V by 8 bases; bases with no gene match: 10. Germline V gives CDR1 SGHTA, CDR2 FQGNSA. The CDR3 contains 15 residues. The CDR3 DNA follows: TGTGCCAGCGAGCCTCCTAGCGGGGGGCCCGATACGCAGTATTTT. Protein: CASEPPSGGPDTQYF.

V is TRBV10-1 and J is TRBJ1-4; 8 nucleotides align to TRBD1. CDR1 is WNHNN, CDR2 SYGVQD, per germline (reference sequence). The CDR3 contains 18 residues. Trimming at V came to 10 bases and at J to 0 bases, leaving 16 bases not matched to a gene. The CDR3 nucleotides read TGCGCCATCGGCCCCAGGGGGCCTACCTTTGCAACTAATGAAAAACTGTTTTTT. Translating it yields CAIGPRGPTFATNEKLFF.

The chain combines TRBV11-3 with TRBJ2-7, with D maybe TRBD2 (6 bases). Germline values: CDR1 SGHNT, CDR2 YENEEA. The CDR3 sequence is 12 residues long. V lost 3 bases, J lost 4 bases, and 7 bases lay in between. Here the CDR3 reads CASSLSGYEQYF. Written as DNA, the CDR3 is TGTGCCAGCAGCTTGAGCGGGTACGAGCAGTACTTC.

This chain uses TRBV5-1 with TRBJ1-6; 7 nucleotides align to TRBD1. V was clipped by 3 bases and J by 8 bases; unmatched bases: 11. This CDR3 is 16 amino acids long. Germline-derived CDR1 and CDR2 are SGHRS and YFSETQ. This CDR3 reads CASSYRQGGFDSPLHF. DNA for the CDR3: TGCGCCAGCAGCTACCGACAGGGTGGCTTTGATTCACCCCTCCACTTT.

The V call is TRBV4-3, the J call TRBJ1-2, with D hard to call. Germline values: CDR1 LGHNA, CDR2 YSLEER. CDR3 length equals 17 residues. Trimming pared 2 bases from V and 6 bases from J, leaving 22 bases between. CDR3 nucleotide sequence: TGCGCCAGCAGCCAACATCCTCGGGGAGCAATCTCCCATGGCTACACCTTC. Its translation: CASSQHPRGAISHGYTF.

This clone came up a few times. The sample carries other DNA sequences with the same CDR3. For the CDR3, the DNA is TGTGCCAGCAGCTTAGTGAGGACAGGGGGCACTGAAGCTTTCTTT. Its translation: CASSLVRTGGTEAFF. The chain recombines TRBV7-2 with TRBJ1-1, with TRBD1 identical over 10 bases. The J segment lost 4 bases and the V segment lost 1 base, leaving 3 bases of the junction unmatched. Germline V gene lookup returns CDR1 SGHTA and CDR2 FQGNSA. The CDR3 covers 15 residues. Filled out from reference TRBV7-2 and TRBJ1-1, the complete variable domain reads GAGVSQSPSNKVTEKGKDVELRCDPISGHTALYWYRQSLGQGLEFLIYFQGNSAPDKSGLPSDRFSAERTGGSVSTLTIQRTQQEDSAVYLCASSLVRTGGTEAFFGQGTRLTVV.

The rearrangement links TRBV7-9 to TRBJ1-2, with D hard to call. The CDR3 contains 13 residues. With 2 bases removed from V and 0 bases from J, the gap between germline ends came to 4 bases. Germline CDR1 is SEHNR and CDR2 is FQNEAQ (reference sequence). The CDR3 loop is CASSLNSNYGYTF. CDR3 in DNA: TGTGCCAGCAGCTTAAACTCTAACTATGGCTACACCTTC.

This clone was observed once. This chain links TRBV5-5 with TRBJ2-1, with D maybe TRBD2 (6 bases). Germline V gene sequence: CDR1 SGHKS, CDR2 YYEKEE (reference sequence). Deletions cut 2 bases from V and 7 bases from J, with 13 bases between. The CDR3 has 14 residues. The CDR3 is CASSLAGRGNEQFF. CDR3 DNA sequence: TGTGCCAGCAGCTTAGCGGGCCGCGGGAATGAGCAGTTCTTC.

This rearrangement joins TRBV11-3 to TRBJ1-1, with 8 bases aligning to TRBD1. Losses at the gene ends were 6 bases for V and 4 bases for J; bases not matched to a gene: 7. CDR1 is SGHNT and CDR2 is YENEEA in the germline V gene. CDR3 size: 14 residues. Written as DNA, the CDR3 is TGTGCCAGCAGTTTCAGGGGGCCGGGCACTGAAGCTTTCTTT. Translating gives CASSFRGPGTEAFF.

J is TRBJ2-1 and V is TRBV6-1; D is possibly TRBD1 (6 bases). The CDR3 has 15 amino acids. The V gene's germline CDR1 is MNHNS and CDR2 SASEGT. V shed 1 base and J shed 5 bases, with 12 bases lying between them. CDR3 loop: CASSEVGRGNNEQFF. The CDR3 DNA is TGTGCCAGCAGTGAAGTCGGCAGGGGTAACAATGAGCAGTTCTTC.

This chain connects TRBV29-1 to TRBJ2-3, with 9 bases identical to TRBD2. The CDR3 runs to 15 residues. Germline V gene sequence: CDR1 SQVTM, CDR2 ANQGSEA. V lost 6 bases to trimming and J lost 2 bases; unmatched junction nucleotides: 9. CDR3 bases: TGCAGCGTCGGCCGACCTAGCGGGAACACAGATACGCAGTATTTT. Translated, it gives CSVGRPSGNTDTQYF.

The chain's CDR3 is CASSLPGTAPRLLHF. The CDR3 coding sequence is TGTGCCAGCAGTTTGCCCGGGACAGCCCCGAGGCTCCTCCACTTT. V gene TRBV28 combines with J gene TRBJ1-6; TRBD1 matches 7 bases. The germline V gene encodes CDR1 MDHEN and CDR2 SYDVKM. The CDR3 loop spans 15 amino acids. The V segment lost 3 bases and the J segment 15 bases; nucleotides outside the gene matches: 14.

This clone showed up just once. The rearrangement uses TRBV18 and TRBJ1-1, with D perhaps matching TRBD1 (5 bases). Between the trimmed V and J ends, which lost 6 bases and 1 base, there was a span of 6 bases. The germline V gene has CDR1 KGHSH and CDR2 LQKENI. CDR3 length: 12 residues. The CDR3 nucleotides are TGTGCCAGCTCGGGGGGGAACACTGAAGCTTTCTTT. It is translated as CASSGGNTEAFF.

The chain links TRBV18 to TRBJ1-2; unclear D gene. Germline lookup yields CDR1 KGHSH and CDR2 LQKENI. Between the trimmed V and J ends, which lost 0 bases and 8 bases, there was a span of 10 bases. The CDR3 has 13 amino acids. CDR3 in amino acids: CASSPPAPLGYTF. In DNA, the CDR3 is TGTGCCAGCTCACCACCAGCCCCATTGGGCTACACCTTC.

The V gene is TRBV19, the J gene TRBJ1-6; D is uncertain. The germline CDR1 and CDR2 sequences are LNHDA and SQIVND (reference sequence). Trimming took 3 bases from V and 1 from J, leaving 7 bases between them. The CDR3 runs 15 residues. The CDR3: CASSMRGSYNSPLHF. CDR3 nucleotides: TGTGCCAGTAGTATGAGAGGGTCCTATAATTCACCCCTCCACTTT.

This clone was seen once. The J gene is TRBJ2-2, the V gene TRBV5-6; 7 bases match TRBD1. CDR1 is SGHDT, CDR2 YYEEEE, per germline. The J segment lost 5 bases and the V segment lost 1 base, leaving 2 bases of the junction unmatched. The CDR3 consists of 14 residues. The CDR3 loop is CASSLRGRTGELFF. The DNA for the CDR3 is TGTGCCAGCAGCTTGAGGGGGCGGACCGGGGAGCTGTTTTTT.

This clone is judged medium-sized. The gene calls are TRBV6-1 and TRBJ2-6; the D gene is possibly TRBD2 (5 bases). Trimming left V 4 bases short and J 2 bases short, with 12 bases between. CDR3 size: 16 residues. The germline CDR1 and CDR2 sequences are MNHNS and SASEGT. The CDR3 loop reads CASSAQVGTGANVLTF. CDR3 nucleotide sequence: TGTGCCAGCAGTGCCCAGGTCGGGACTGGGGCCAACGTCCTGACTTTC.

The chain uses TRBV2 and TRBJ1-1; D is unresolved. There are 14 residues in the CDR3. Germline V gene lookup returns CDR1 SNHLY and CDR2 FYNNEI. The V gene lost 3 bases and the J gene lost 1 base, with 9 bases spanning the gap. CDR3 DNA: TGTGCCAGCAGTGAGTATCCGCGGAACACTGAAGCTTTCTTT. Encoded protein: CASSEYPRNTEAFF. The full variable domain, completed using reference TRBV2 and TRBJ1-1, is EPEVTQTPSHQVTQMGQEVILRCVPISNHLYFYWYRQILGQKVEFLVSFYNNEISEKSEIFDDQFSVERPDGSNFTLKIRSTKLEDSAMYFCASSEYPRNTEAFFGQGTRLTVV.

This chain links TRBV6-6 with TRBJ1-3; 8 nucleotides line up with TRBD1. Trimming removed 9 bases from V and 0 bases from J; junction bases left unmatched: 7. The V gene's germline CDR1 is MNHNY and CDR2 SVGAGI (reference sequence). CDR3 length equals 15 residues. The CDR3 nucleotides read TGTGCCAGTATTGACAGGGGAAACTCTGGAAACACCATATATTTT. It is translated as CASIDRGNSGNTIYF.

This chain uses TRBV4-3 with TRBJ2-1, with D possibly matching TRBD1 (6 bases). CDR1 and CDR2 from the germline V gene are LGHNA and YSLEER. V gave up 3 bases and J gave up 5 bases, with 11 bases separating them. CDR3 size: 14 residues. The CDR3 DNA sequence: TGCGCCAGCAGCCACCTTGGACAGAACAATGAGCAGTTCTTC. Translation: CASSHLGQNNEQFF.

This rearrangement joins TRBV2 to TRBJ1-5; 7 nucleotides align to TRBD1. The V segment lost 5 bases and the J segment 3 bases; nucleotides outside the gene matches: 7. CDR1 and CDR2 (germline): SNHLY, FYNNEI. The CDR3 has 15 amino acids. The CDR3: CASSPRQGDNQPQHF. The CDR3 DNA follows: TGTGCCAGCAGTCCCCGACAGGGAGACAATCAGCCCCAGCATTTT.

The CDR3, as DNA: TGTGCCAGCAGCTTAAACCCAAGAGGGAACACTGAAGCTTTCTTT. It is translated as CASSLNPRGNTEAFF. The chain employs TRBV7-3 and TRBJ1-1; D remains ambiguous. The CDR3 is 15 amino acids. Deletions cut 1 base from V and 1 base from J, with 10 bases between. CDR1 SGHTA and CDR2 FQGTGA come from the germline V gene.

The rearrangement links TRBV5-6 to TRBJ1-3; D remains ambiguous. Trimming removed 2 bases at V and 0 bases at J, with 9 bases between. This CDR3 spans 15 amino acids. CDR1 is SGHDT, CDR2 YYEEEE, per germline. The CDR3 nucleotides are TGTGCCAGCAGCTTCACAGTGAGCTCTGGAAACACCATATATTTT. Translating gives CASSFTVSSGNTIYF.

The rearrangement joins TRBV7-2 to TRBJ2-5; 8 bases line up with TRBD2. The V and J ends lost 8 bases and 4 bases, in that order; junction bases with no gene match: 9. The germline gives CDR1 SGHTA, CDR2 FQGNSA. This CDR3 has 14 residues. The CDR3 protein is CASCRSSGLETQYF. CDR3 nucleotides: TGTGCCAGCTGTAGGTCTAGCGGGCTAGAGACCCAGTACTTC.